This TCR beta chain emerged from a study of cytomegalovirus exposure and HLA in healthy donors. The wider study: Out of 150 million to 200 million T cells, an earlier analysis found over 90 million unique TCR beta sequences in total.

Study-level findings and limits: Roughly uniform sequencing depth across donors was assumed, possibly incorrectly. Segments of the TCR beta V type were, in most cases, productive about 87% or about 30% of the time in an earlier analysis.

Details on this clone: Its antigen is still unknown.

The primer mix had 60 Vbeta and 13 Jbeta primers. Libraries were prepared by immunoSEQ multiplex PCR; TCRdb keeps only in-frame clonotypes and omits some of them. This sample has approximately 89,000 clones; approximately 77% occur once, and the top ten carry about 3.8%. Germline trimming cut 5 bases from V and 7 bases from J; bases unmatched to any gene: 11. This CDR3 is 15 amino acids long. Germline V gene sequence: CDR1 MDHEN, CDR2 SYDVKM. The sample consisted of PBMCs. The chain recombines TRBV28 with TRBJ2-1, with 7 bases lining up with TRBD2. The receptor comes from a man aged 25 to 40 in good health and CMV-seronegative. This CDR3 is CASSPGLGRNNEQFF. The CDR3 region has the DNA TGTGCCAGCAGTCCAGGACTAGGAAGGAATAATGAGCAGTTCTTC. Filled out from reference TRBV28 and TRBJ2-1, the complete variable domain reads DVKVTQSSRYLVKRTGEKVFLECVQDMDHENMFWYRQDPGLGLRLIYFSYDVKMKEKGDIPEGYSVSREKKERFSLILESASTNQTSMYLCASSPGLGRNNEQFFGPGTRLTVL.